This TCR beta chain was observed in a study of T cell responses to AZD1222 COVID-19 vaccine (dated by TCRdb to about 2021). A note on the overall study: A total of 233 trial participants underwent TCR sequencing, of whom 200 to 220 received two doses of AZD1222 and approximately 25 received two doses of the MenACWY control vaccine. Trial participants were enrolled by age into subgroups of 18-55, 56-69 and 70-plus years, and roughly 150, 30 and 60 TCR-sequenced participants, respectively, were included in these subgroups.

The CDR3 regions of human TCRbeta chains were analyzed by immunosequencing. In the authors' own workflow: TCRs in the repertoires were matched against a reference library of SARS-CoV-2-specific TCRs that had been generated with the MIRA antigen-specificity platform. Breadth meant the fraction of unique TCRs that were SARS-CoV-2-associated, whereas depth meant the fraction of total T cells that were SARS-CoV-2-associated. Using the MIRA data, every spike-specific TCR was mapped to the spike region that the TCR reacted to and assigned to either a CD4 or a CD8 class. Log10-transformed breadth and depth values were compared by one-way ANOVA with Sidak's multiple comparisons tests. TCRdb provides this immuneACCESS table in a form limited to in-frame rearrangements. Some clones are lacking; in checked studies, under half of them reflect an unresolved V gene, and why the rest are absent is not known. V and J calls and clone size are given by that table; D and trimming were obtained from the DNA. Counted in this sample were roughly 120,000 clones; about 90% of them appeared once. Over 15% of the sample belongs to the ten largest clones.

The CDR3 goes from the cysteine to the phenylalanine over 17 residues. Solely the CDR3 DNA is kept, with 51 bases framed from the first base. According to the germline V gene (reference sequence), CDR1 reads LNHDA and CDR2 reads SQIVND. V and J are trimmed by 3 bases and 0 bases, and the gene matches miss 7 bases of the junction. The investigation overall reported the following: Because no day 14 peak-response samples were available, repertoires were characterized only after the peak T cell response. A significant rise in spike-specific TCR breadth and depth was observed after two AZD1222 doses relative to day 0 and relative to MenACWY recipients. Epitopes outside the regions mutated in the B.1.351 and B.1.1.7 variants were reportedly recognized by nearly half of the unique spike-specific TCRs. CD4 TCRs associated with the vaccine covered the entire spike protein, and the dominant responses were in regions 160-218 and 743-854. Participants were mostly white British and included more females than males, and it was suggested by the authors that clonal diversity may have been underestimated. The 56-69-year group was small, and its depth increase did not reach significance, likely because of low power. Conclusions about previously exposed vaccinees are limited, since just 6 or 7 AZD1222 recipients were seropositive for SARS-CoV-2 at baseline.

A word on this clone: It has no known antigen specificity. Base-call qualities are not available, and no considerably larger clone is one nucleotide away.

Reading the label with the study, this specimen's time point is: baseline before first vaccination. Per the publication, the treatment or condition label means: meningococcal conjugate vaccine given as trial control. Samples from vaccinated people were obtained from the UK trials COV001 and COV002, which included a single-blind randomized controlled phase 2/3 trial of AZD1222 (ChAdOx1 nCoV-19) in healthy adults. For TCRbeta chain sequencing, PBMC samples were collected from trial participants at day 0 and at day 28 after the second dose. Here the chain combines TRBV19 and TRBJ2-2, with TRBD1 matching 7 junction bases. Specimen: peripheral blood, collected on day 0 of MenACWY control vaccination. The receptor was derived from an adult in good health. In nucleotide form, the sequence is TGTGCCAGTAGTATGGTACCGGGACAGACGAACACCGGGGAGCTGTTTTTT. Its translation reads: CASSMVPGQTNTGELFF.